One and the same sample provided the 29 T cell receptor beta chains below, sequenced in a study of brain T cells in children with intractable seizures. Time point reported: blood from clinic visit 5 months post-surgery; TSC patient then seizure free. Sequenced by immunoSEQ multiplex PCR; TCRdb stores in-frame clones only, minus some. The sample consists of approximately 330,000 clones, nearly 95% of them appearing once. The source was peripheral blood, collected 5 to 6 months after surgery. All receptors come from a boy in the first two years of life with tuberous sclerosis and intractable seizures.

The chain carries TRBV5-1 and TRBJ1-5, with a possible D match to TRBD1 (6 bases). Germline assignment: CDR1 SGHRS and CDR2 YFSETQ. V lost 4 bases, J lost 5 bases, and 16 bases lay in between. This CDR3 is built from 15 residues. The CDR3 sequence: CASSPDSYSYQPQHF. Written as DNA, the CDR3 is TGCGCCAGCAGCCCGGACAGCTACTCTTATCAGCCCCAGCATTTT. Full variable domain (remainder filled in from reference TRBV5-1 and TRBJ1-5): KAGVTQTPRYLIKTRGQQVTLSCSPISGHRSVSWYQQTPGQGLQFLFEYFSETQRNKGNFPGRFSGRQFSNSRSEMNVSTLELGDSALYLCASSPDSYSYQPQHFGDGTRLSIL.

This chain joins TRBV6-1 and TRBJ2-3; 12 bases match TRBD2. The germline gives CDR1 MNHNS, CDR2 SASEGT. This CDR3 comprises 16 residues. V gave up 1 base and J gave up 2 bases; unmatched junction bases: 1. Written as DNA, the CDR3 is TGTGCCAGCAGTGAAGGGACTAGCGGGGACACAGATACGCAGTATTTT. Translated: CASSEGTSGDTDTQYF.

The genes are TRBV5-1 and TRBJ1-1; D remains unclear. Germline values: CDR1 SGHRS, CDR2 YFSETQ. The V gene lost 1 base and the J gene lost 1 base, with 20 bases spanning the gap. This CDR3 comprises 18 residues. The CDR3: CASSLIWNALPWNTEAFF. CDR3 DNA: TGCGCCAGCAGCTTGATTTGGAACGCCCTGCCTTGGAACACTGAAGCTTTCTTT.

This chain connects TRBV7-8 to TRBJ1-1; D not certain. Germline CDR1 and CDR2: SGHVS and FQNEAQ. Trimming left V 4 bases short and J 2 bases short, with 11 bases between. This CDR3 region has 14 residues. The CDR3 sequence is CASSWRRGNTEAFF. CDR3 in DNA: TGTGCCAGCAGCTGGAGACGGGGAAACACTGAAGCTTTCTTT.

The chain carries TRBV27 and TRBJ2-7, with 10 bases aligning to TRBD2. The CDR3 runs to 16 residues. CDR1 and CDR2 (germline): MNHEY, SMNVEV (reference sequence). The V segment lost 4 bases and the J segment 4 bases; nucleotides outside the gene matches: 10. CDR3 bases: TGTGCCAGCAGTTCCCCACTAGCGGGGAGCTTATACGAGCAGTACTTC. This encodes CASSSPLAGSLYEQYF.

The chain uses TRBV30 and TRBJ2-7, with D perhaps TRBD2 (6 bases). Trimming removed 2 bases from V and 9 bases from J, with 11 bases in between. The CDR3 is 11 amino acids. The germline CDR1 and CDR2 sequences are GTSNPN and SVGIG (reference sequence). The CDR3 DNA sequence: TGTGCCTGGAGTCGTGACGGGGGGCAGTACTTC. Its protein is CAWSRDGGQYF. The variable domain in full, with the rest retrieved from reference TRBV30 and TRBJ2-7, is SQTIHQWPATLVQPVGSPLSLECTVEGTSNPNLYWYRQAAGRGLQLLFYSVGIGQISSEVPQNLSASRPQDRQFILSSKKLLLSDSGFYLCAWSRDGGQYFGPGTRLTVT.

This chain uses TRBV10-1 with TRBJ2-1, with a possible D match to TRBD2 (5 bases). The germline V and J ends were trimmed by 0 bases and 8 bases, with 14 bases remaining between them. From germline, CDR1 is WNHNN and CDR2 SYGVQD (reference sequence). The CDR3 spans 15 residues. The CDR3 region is CASSESASPSHEQFF. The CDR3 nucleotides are TGCGCCAGCAGTGAGTCGGCTAGCCCCAGCCATGAGCAGTTCTTC.

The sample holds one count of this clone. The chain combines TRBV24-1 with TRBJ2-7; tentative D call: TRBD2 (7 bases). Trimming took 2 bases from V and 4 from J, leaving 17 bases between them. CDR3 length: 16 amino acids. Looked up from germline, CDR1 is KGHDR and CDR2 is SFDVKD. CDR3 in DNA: TGTGCCACCAGTGATTCCAAGGGGGGGAGTGCGTACGAGCAGTACTTC. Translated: CATSDSKGGSAYEQYF.

The CDR3 here is CASSPRVNTEAFF. In DNA, the CDR3 is TGTGCCAGCAGTCCCAGGGTGAACACTGAAGCTTTCTTT. The V gene is TRBV6-5, the J gene TRBJ1-1, with D maybe TRBD1 (5 bases). CDR1 is MNHEY, CDR2 SVGAGI, per germline. CDR3 length equals 13 residues. The germline V and J ends were trimmed by 5 bases and 0 bases, with 7 bases remaining between them.

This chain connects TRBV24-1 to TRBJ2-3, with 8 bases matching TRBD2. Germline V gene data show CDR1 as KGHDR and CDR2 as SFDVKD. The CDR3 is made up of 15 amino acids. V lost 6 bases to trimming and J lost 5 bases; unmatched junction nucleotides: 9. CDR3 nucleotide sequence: TGTGCCACCAGTCAGGGACTAGGGTATCAAGATACGCAGTATTTT. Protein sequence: CATSQGLGYQDTQYF.

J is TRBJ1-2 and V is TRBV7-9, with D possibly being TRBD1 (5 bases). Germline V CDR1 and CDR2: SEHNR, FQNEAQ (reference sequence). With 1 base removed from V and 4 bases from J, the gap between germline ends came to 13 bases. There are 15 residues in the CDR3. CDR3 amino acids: CASSLVGGSSYGYTF. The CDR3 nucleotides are TGTGCCAGCAGCTTAGTGGGGGGGTCGTCCTATGGCTACACCTTC.

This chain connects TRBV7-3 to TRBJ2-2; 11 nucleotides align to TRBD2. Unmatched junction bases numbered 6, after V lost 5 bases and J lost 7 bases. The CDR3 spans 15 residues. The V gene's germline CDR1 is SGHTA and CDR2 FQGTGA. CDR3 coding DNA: TGTGCCAGCAGCCCTAGCGGGGGGCAGGACGGGGAGCTGTTTTTT. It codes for CASSPSGGQDGELFF.

The CDR3 region has the DNA TGTGCCAGCAGTTACTCGATTTACACGCTGAACACTGAAGCTTTCTTT. This codes for CASSYSIYTLNTEAFF. This chain links TRBV6-5 with TRBJ1-1; D gene uncertain. The CDR3 is 16 residues long. V was clipped by 0 bases and J by 0 bases, with 11 bases between them. In germline, CDR1 is MNHEY, CDR2 SVGAGI.

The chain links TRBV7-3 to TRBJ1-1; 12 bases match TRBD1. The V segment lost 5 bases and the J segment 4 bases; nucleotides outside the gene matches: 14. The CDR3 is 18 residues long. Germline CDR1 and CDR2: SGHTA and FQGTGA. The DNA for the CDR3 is TGTGCCAGCAGCGTACAGGGACAGGGGGCCGGTTTGGGCACTGAAGCTTTCTTT. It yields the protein CASSVQGQGAGLGTEAFF.

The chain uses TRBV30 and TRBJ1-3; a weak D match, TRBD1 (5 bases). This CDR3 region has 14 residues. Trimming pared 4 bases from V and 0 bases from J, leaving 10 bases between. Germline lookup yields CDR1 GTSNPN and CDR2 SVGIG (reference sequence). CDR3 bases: TGTGCCTGGACTGGGGGGTCCTCTGGAAACACCATATATTTT. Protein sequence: CAWTGGSSGNTIYF.

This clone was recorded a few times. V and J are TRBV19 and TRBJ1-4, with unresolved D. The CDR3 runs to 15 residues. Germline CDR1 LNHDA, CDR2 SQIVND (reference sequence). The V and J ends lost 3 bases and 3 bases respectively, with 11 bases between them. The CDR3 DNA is TGTGCCAGTAGTATGGGCGGGGAGGCTAATGAAAAACTGTTTTTT. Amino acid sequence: CASSMGGEANEKLFF. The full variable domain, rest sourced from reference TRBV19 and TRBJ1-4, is DGGITQSPKYLFRKEGQNVTLSCEQNLNHDAMYWYRQDPGQGLRLIYYSQIVNDFQKGDIAEGYSVSREKKESFPLTVTSAQKNPTAFYLCASSMGGEANEKLFFGSGTQLSVL.

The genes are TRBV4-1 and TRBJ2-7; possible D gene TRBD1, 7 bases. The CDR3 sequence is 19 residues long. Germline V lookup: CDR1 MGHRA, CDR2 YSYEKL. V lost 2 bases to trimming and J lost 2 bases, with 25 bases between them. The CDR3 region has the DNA TGCGCCAGCAGCCAAAGGGGGAACACTCGCGGGACAGATGCCTACGAGCAGTACTTC. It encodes CASSQRGNTRGTDAYEQYF.

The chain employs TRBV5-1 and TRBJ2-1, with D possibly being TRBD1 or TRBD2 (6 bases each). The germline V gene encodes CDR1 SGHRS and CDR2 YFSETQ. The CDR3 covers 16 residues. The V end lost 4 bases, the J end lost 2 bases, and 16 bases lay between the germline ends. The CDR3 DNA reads TGCGCCAGCAGCGGGGTGGTGGGGGGCACCTACAATGAGCAGTTCTTC. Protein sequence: CASSGVVGGTYNEQFF.

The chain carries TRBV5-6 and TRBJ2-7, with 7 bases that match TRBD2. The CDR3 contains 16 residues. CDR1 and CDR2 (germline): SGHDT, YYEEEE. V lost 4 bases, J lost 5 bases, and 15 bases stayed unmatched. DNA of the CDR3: TGTGCCAGCAGCCGGCCATCTCTGGCGGGAGAGGACGAGCAGTACTTC. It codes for CASSRPSLAGEDEQYF.

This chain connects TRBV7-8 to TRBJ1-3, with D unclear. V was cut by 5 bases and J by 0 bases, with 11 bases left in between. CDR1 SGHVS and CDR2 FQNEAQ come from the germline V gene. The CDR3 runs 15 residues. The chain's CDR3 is CASSPLPSSGNTIYF. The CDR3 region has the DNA TGTGCCAGCAGCCCCCTCCCCAGCTCTGGAAACACCATATATTTT.

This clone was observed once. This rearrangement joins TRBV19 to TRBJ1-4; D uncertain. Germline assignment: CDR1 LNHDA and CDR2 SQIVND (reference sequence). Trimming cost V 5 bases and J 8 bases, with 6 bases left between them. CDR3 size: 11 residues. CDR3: CASSLGEKLFF. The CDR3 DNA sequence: TGTGCCAGTAGTCTGGGCGAAAAACTGTTTTTT.

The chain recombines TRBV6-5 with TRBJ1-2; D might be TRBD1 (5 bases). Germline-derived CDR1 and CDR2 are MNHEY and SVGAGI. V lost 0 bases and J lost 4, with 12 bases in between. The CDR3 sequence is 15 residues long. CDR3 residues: CASSYSSREGYGYTF. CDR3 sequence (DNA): TGTGCCAGCAGTTACTCTTCCAGGGAAGGCTATGGCTACACCTTC.

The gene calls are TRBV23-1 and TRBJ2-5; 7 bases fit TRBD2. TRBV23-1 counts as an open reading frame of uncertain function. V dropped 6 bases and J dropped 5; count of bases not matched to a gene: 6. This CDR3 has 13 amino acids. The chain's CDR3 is CASRATGGETQYF. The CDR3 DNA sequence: TGCGCCAGCAGAGCAACCGGGGGGGAGACCCAGTACTTC.

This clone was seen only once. CDR3 protein: CSVATGGLEAFF. The CDR3, as DNA: TGCAGCGTCGCTACAGGGGGCCTCGAAGCTTTCTTT. V gene TRBV29-1 combines with J gene TRBJ1-1; 9 bases fit TRBD1. This CDR3 has 12 amino acids. V was pared by 6 bases and J by 8 bases, with 7 bases of the junction left unmatched. The germline gives CDR1 SQVTM, CDR2 ANQGSEA.

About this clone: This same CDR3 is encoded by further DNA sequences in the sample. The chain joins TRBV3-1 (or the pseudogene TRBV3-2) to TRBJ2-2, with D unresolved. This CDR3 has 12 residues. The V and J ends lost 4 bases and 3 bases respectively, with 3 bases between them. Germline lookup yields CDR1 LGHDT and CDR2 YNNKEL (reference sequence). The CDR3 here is CASSLYTGELFF. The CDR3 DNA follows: TGTGCCAGCAGCCTCTACACCGGGGAGCTGTTTTTT.

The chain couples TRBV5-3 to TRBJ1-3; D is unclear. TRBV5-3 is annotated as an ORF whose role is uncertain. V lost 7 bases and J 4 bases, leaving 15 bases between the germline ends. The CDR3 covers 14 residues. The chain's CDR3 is CARPIQVLGNTIYF. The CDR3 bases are TGTGCCAGACCCATTCAGGTCTTAGGAAACACCATATATTTT.

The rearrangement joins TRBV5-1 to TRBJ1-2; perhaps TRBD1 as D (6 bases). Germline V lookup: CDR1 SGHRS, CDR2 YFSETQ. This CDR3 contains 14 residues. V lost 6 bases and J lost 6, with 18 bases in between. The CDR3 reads CASTQTGPPNGYTF. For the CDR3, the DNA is TGCGCCAGCACCCAGACAGGCCCCCCAAATGGCTACACCTTC.

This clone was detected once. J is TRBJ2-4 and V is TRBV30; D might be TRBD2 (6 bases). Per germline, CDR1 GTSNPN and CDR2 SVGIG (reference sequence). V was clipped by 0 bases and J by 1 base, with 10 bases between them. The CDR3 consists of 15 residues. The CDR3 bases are TGTGCCTGGAGTGTAGGGGCGGGGGCCAAAAACATTCAGTACTTC. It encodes CAWSVGAGAKNIQYF.

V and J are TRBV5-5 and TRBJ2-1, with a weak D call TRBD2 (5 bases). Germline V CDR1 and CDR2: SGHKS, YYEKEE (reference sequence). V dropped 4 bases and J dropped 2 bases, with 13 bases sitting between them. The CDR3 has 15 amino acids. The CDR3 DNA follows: TGTGCCAGCAGCCCGAGGAGGACCCCCTACAATGAGCAGTTCTTC. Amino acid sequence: CASSPRRTPYNEQFF.